The clone carrying this TCR beta chain showed up many times. Trimming removed 5 bases from V and 7 bases from J; junction bases left unmatched: 13. The CDR3 covers 14 residues. Germline V gives CDR1 DFQATT, CDR2 SNEGSKA (reference sequence). Genomic DNA was employed as the template in profiling TCR beta VDJ and CDR3. TCRdb processed the reads anew with MiXCR; each CDR3 protein has one entry. The sample holds 450,000 to 550,000 distinct CDR3 sequences, roughly a third seen once. This specimen comes from a study of CD8+CD57+ T cells in acquired aplastic anemia. Study-wide background: Yields of DNA that came from sorted CD4+ and CD8+ cells averaged about 3.4 ug.

The authors sequenced patients whose flow cytometry had shown CD8+CD57+ cell expansion. Every patient presented with severe acquired aplastic anemia. The chain employs TRBV20-1 and TRBJ1-2; TRBD1 agrees at 7 bases. The sequence came from a human donor with aplastic anemia. The specimen sequenced was sorted CD4+, CD8+, or CD8+CD57+ T cells (not recorded which) from PBMCs. CDR3 amino acids: CSAEEGLTGTGYTF. The CDR3 bases are TGCAGTGCTGAGGAGGGATTGACAGGGACTGGCTACACCTTC.